The next 13 T cell receptor beta chains were all read from a single sample in a study of T cells in Graves' hyperthyroidism and ophthalmopathy (dated by TCRdb to between 2018 and 2021). Library preparation employed multiplex PCR. For sequencing, an Illumina HiSeq 2000 was employed. The TCR beta CDR3 regions were amplified from RNA transcripts. For the first round of RT-PCR on the TCR CDR3, the HTBI primer set was used together with the Qiagen OneStep RT-PCR kit. In-frame beta chains were kept once TCRdb had trimmed the public reads at Q25 with fastp and called clones with MiXCR. Under each unique CDR3 protein, matching rows form one entry showing the most common genes and DNA. Across this sample there are 140,000 or so distinct CDR3 sequences, with 22% seen only once. Jointly, the top ten make up more than 65% of the sample. Sequenced: blood. These receptors were taken from a woman in her forties or fifties with Graves' hyperthyroidism that later progressed to Graves' ophthalmopathy.

The table lists this clonotype with many counts. This chain connects TRBV7-9 to TRBJ2-3, with D uncertain. V lost 10 bases and J 0 bases, leaving 20 bases between the germline ends. Germline V gene data show CDR1 as SEHNR and CDR2 as FQNEAQ (reference sequence). The CDR3 totals 16 residues. CDR3 DNA sequence: TGTGCCATCGGTGGCGGACGGGCCTCTAGCACAGATACGCAGTATTTT. It yields the protein CAIGGGRASSTDTQYF.

In regard to this clonotype: Since a much larger clone is just one base distant, this may be a read error. The chain has TRBV11-2 and TRBJ1-2, with D perhaps TRBD1 (5 bases). In germline, CDR1 is SGHAT, CDR2 FQNNGV. The CDR3 runs 13 residues. V gave up 3 bases and J gave up 4 bases, with 9 bases separating them. The CDR3 sequence is CASSFTGSYGYTF. The CDR3 nucleotides read TGTGCCAGCAGCTTTACAGGAAGCTATGGCTACACCTTC.

The sample holds a few counts of this clonotype. The rearrangement joins TRBV29-1 to TRBJ1-2, with 9 bases matching TRBD1. CDR1 and CDR2 from the germline V gene are SQVTM and ANQGSEA. With 6 bases clipped from V and 6 bases from J, the junction kept 5 bases outside the gene matches. The CDR3 extends over 12 amino acids. CDR3 loop: CSVRTGEHGYTF. The DNA for the CDR3 is TGCAGCGTACGGACAGGGGAGCATGGCTACACCTTC.

In this sample, this clonotype turned up many times. The genes are TRBV29-1 and TRBJ1-1; 9 bases map to TRBD1. This CDR3 comprises 15 residues. Germline V gene lookup returns CDR1 SQVTM and CDR2 ANQGSEA. J gave up 2 bases and V 3 bases, and 7 bases lay outside the gene matches. The DNA for the CDR3 is TGCAGCGTTGAGAAAGGGACAGGGAGAAACACTGAAGCTTTCTTT. It is translated as CSVEKGTGRNTEAFF.

This clonotype has ten or more counts. The chain uses TRBV28 and TRBJ1-4; 7 bases map to TRBD1. Trimming at V came to 2 bases and at J to 8 bases, leaving 2 bases not matched to a gene. The CDR3 runs 13 residues. The germline V gene has CDR1 MDHEN and CDR2 SYDVKM. The CDR3 loop reads CASSLDRVEKLFF. The CDR3 nucleotides read TGTGCCAGCAGTTTAGACAGGGTCGAAAAACTGTTTTTT.

This clonotype was seen many times. V usage is TRBV27 and J usage is TRBJ1-1; D not resolved. The CDR3 has 16 amino acids. V gave up 6 bases and J gave up 3 bases, with 20 bases separating them. CDR1 MNHEY and CDR2 SMNVEV come from the germline V gene (reference sequence). Here the CDR3 reads CASSSTRRVTHTEAFF. The CDR3 DNA is TGTGCCAGCAGCTCTACCAGGAGGGTTACTCACACTGAAGCTTTCTTT.

This clonotype was detected only a few times. This chain joins TRBV20-1 and TRBJ2-4, with 10 nucleotides matching TRBD2. Germline V gene sequence: CDR1 DFQATT, CDR2 SNEGSKA (reference sequence). V trimming: 5 bases; J trimming: 7 bases; junction bases outside the gene matches: 14. This CDR3 spans 16 amino acids. The CDR3 here is CSAPVASGSPGNIQYF. CDR3 in DNA: TGCAGTGCTCCCGTTGCTAGCGGGAGTCCAGGCAACATTCAGTACTTC.

The V call is TRBV27, the J call TRBJ2-3; 8 bases match TRBD2. Trimming took 5 bases from V and 7 from J; bases not matched to a gene: 14. The CDR3 has 16 residues. Germline V lookup: CDR1 MNHEY, CDR2 SMNVEV (reference sequence). The CDR3 DNA reads as TGTGCCAGCAGTCCCCCCGGACTAGCTAGGTCTCATACGCAGTATTTT. Translation gives CASSPPGLARSHTQYF.

The rearrangement uses TRBV19 and TRBJ1-6, with 9 bases fitting TRBD1. CDR1 LNHDA and CDR2 SQIVND come from the germline V gene (reference sequence). The trim removed 10 bases at V and 7 bases at J, leaving 5 bases unmatched. CDR3 size: 13 residues. In DNA form, the CDR3 reads TGTGCCACCGGACAGGGGAGGAATTCACCCCTCCACTTT. Translation: CATGQGRNSPLHF. Looking up the rest from reference TRBV19 and TRBJ1-6 gives the full variable domain: DGGITQSPKYLFRKEGQNVTLSCEQNLNHDAMYWYRQDPGQGLRLIYYSQIVNDFQKGDIAEGYSVSREKKESFPLTVTSAQKNPTAFYLCATGQGRNSPLHFGNGTRLTVT.

This clonotype was counted ten times or more. V is TRBV20-1 and J is TRBJ2-4, with 7 bases aligning to TRBD1. This CDR3 is built from 15 residues. The germline CDR1 and CDR2 sequences are DFQATT and SNEGSKA (reference sequence). J gave up 0 bases and V 1 base, and 3 bases lay outside the gene matches. The CDR3 DNA reads as TGCAGTGCTAGAGTGGGACAGCTAGCCAAAAACATTCAGTACTTC. Translation gives CSARVGQLAKNIQYF.

This clonotype was counted only a few times. The CDR3 DNA reads as TGCGCCAGCAGCCAATATCTACAATCCTATGAAAAACTGTTTTTT. As protein: CASSQYLQSYEKLFF. This chain joins TRBV4-1 and TRBJ1-4, with D unresolved. The CDR3 is made up of 15 amino acids. V shed 2 bases and J shed 6 bases, with 13 bases lying between them. CDR1 is MGHRA, CDR2 YSYEKL, per germline.

In the case of this clonotype: A read error is possible here, since a much larger clone lies one base away. The missing conserved phenylalanine or tryptophan at the end of this CDR3 makes a read error likely. This sequence joins TRBV20-1 and TRBJ1-5; D gene uncertain. The CDR3 extends over 15 amino acids. With 3 bases removed from V and 2 bases from J, the gap between germline ends came to 14 bases. Germline V gene sequence: CDR1 DFQATT, CDR2 SNEGSKA (reference sequence). CDR3 sequence: CSASSGGLGNQPQHL. The CDR3 DNA sequence: TGCAGTGCTAGCTCCGGCGGGTTGGGCAATCAGCCCCAGCATCTT.

There are many counts of this clonotype. The chain uses TRBV2 and TRBJ2-1; D is possibly TRBD2 (6 bases). Trimming shortened V by 2 bases and J by 10 bases, and 18 bases separated the two germline ends. CDR1 is SNHLY, CDR2 FYNNEI, per germline. The CDR3 loop spans 15 amino acids. DNA of the CDR3: TGTGCCAGCAGTGAAACGGGAGCAATAGTCAGGGAGCAGTTCTTC. It translates to CASSETGAIVREQFF.